These 9 T cell receptor beta chains came from one sample sequenced in a study of cytomegalovirus exposure and HLA in healthy donors. TCRdb's copy holds only in-frame clones and misses some; the assay was immunoSEQ multiplex PCR. There are 190,000 or so clones in the sample; approximately 82% occur only once, and under 15% lies in the top ten. Sequenced: PBMCs. These receptors came from a woman between 25 and 40 years old in good health and CMV-seropositive.

The J gene is TRBJ1-2, the V gene TRBV6-1; D is ambiguous. Germline V CDR1 and CDR2: MNHNS, SASEGT. Trimming cost V 2 bases and J 5 bases, with 6 bases left between them. The CDR3 extends over 12 amino acids. Written as DNA, the CDR3 is TGTGCCAGCAGTGAATACGGGTATGGCTACACCTTC. This sequence encodes CASSEYGYGYTF.

Turning to this clone: The junction departs from germline at one end; a sequencing error may be responsible. The DNA for the CDR3 is TGTGCCAGCAGCTTGACTAGCGGGACCCTCCACTTC. It translates to CASSLTSGTLHF. The J gene is TRBJ2-7, the V gene TRBV5-4, with 10 bases matching TRBD2. The CDR3 length is 12 residues. Germline lookup yields CDR1 SGHNT and CDR2 YYREEE (reference sequence).

The rearrangement uses TRBV6-1 and TRBJ2-7; D gene ambiguous. The CDR3 runs 13 residues. Trimming cost V 3 bases and J 3 bases, with 9 bases left between them. Germline CDR1 MNHNS, CDR2 SASEGT. CDR3 loop: CASSDRIDYEQYF. The DNA of the CDR3 is TGTGCCAGCAGTGACAGGATAGACTACGAGCAGTACTTC.

This clone was found once. A read error may be the cause here, since a much bigger clone is one base away. The chain links TRBV5-4 to TRBJ2-7; 10 nucleotides match TRBD2. The CDR3 extends over 15 amino acids. Per germline, CDR1 SGHNT and CDR2 YYREEE (reference sequence). The trim removed 3 bases at V and 0 bases at J, leaving 3 bases unmatched. CDR3 amino acids: CASSSGLANSYEQYF. CDR3 bases: TGTGCCAGCAGCTCGGGACTAGCGAACTCCTACGAGCAGTACTTC.

The chain combines TRBV5-4 with TRBJ1-3; D is unresolved. V lost 0 bases and J 0 bases, leaving 7 bases between the germline ends. In germline, CDR1 is SGHNT, CDR2 YYREEE (reference sequence). This CDR3 comprises 15 residues. This chain's CDR3 is CASSLAGSSGNTIYF. CDR3 in DNA: TGTGCCAGCAGCTTGGCCGGTAGCTCTGGAAACACCATATATTTT.

V gene TRBV6-1 combines with J gene TRBJ2-5, with D unresolved. The CDR3 length is 13 residues. The V gene lost 7 bases and the J gene lost 1 base, with 10 bases spanning the gap. Germline values: CDR1 MNHNS, CDR2 SASEGT. Written as DNA, the CDR3 is TGTGCCAGCACCGCTATGCCCCAAGAGACCCAGTACTTC. This translates into CASTAMPQETQYF.

The V gene is TRBV2, the J gene TRBJ1-2; tentatively, D is TRBD1 (5 bases). The CDR3 runs to 12 residues. Trimming removed 5 bases from V and 7 bases from J, with 11 bases in between. CDR1 and CDR2 (germline): SNHLY, FYNNEI. CDR3 bases: TGTGCCAGCAGTCGGGGGACTGGTGGCTACACCTTC. Translating gives CASSRGTGGYTF.

The chain combines TRBV5-1 with TRBJ2-1; 7 bases agree with TRBD2. Looked up from germline, CDR1 is SGHRS and CDR2 is YFSETQ. V trimming: 0 bases; J trimming: 5 bases; junction bases outside the gene matches: 5. The CDR3 has 15 residues. In DNA, the CDR3 is TGCGCCAGCAGCTTGGTCGCTAGCGGTGACAATGAGCAGTTCTTC. It encodes CASSLVASGDNEQFF. Based on the CDR3 plus reference TRBV5-1 and TRBJ2-1, the full variable domain is KAGVTQTPRYLIKTRGQQVTLSCSPISGHRSVSWYQQTPGQGLQFLFEYFSETQRNKGNFPGRFSGRQFSNSRSEMNVSTLELGDSALYLCASSLVASGDNEQFFGPGTRLTVL.

The chain has TRBV5-1 and TRBJ2-6, with D unresolved. The germline CDR1 and CDR2 sequences are SGHRS and YFSETQ. Trimming cost V 3 bases and J 0 bases, with 7 bases left between them. This CDR3 region has 15 residues. The CDR3 DNA reads TGCGCCAGCAGCTCGTCCCTCTCTGGGGCCAACGTCCTGACTTTC. Protein sequence: CASSSSLSGANVLTF.